This T cell receptor (beta chain) was captured in a study of blood T cell repertoires in COVID-19. Between the trimmed V and J ends, which lost 4 bases and 3 bases, there was a span of 9 bases. CDR1 and CDR2 (germline): SNHLY, FYNNEI. The length of the CDR3 is 13 residues. Everyone who took part was 18 to 89 years old, and they came from about 25 US areas. Cohorts were assigned according to the clinical history that participants reported. A PCR-confirmed or clinician-diagnosed COVID-19 case had contacted exposed participants within 2 weeks of entry. In the original workflow: Amplifying reference gene primers gave estimates of nucleated cell counts. TCRdb's copy holds only in-frame clones and misses some; the assay was immunoSEQ multiplex PCR. V and J calls plus clone size are reproduced from that table; the DNA served to infer D and trimming. The sample lists 250,000 or so clones, 88% occurring once.

The source is a woman between 40 and 55 years old who had been exposed to COVID-19. The sequencing input was PBMCs or T cells enriched from blood (not recorded which). The chain is built from TRBV2 and TRBJ2-5; no clear D. The CDR3 bases are TGTGCCAGCAGTGCTTCGGTTGAAGAGACCCAGTACTTC. It codes for CASSASVEETQYF. Full variable domain (missing parts from reference TRBV2 and TRBJ2-5): EPEVTQTPSHQVTQMGQEVILRCVPISNHLYFYWYRQILGQKVEFLVSFYNNEISEKSEIFDDQFSVERPDGSNFTLKIRSTKLEDSAMYFCASSASVEETQYFGPGTRLLVL.